A selection of T cell receptor beta chains follows, all from one sample in a study of neurological immune-mediated disorders. From the 5' RACE reads, TCRdb called clonotypes with MiXCR, one entry per CDR3 protein. The sample has over 35,000 distinct CDR3 sequences; around 4.5% are singletons. The specimen sequenced was PBMCs. Every receptor here comes from a woman aged 60-70 years with multiple sclerosis. Both conserved end residues are part of each CDR3. Fields, in order: clone size, D gene, V gene, J gene, CDR3 protein, CDR3 DNA. The D gene is left open where the match is weak. Size is stated for part of the rows, as once, few or many counts, or as a class when the clone is expanded.

many,.,TRBV28,TRBJ2-7,CASGLGTNTYEQYF,TGTGCCAGCGGCCTCGGGACAAATACCTACGAGCAGTACTTC
.,.,TRBV12-3/TRBV12-4,TRBJ1-1,CASSLLGAGTEAFF,TGTGCCAGCAGTTTACTGGGGGCTGGCACTGAAGCTTTCTTT
many,.,TRBV5-5,TRBJ2-5,CASSWGSEETQYF,TGTGCCAGCAGCTGGGGCAGCGAAGAGACCCAGTACTTC
many,TRBD1,TRBV11-2,TRBJ2-2,CASSLDRVELFF,TGTGCCAGCAGCCTCGACAGGGTAGAGCTGTTTTTT
many,.,TRBV3-1,TRBJ2-2,CASSQGTVGVTGELFF,TGTGCCAGCAGCCAAGGGACGGTTGGAGTCACCGGGGAGCTGTTTTTT
many,.,TRBV9,TRBJ2-1,CASSGDPIYNEQFF,TGTGCCAGCAGCGGGGACCCTATCTACAATGAGCAGTTCTTC
many,TRBD1,TRBV5-1,TRBJ2-5,CASSWTGEETQYF,TGCGCCAGCAGCTGGACAGGAGAAGAGACCCAGTACTTC
many,.,TRBV5-6,TRBJ2-3,CASSWGRTDTQYF,TGTGCCAGCAGCTGGGGGCGCACAGATACGCAGTATTTT
many,TRBD2,TRBV20-1,TRBJ2-1,CRVAGGDEQFF,TGCAGGGTAGCGGGAGGGGATGAGCAGTTCTTC
few,.,TRBV6-6,TRBJ2-7,CASSSYRDEQYF,TGTGCCAGCAGTTCCTACAGGGACGAGCAGTACTTC
few,TRBD1,TRBV3-1,TRBJ1-6,CASSLRDRDNSPLHF,TGTGCCAGCAGCCTCCGGGACAGGGATAATTCACCCCTCCACTTT
few,.,TRBV20-1,TRBJ1-6,CSARVLPYNSPLHF,TGCAGTGCAAGGGTCCTCCCCTATAATTCACCCCTCCACTTT
.,.,TRBV2,TRBJ1-2,CASSAGVLDYGYTF,TGTGCCAGCAGTGCTGGGGTCTTGGACTATGGCTACACCTTC
.,TRBD2,TRBV7-9,TRBJ2-3,CASSDRLAGWVDTQYF,TGTGCCAGCAGCGACCGACTAGCGGGATGGGTAGATACGCAGTATTTT
.,.,TRBV6-5,TRBJ2-6,CASSYSVQGLGANVLTF,TGTGCCAGCAGTTACTCGGTCCAGGGCTTAGGGGCCAACGTCCTGACTTTC